This T cell receptor (beta chain) is drawn from a study of shared clonotypes between healthy human individuals. Germline values: CDR1 SNHLY, CDR2 FYNNEI. V was clipped by 2 bases and J by 6 bases, with 17 bases between them. This CDR3 is 16 amino acids long. Profiled with immunoSEQ multiplex PCR; TCRdb holds only in-frame clones, not every one. The sample has roughly 1,000,000 clones, around 82% seen once. The sequence came from a man younger than 35 in good health. Some clones in this sample may be carry-over from other donors' samples. Sample: memory CD4+ T cells from PBMCs. Subset here: CD45RA-negative fraction. V and J are TRBV2 and TRBJ2-1, with D possibly being TRBD1 or TRBD2 (6 bases each). CDR3: CASSESRGRAVNEQFF. CDR3 in DNA: TGTGCCAGCAGTGAATCACGGGGGCGGGCCGTCAATGAGCAGTTCTTC.